This T cell receptor (beta chain) originates from a study of vaccination and CD4 T cells after COVID-19. Study background: Overlapping SARS-CoV-2, HCoV-NL63, HCoV-OC43 and HCoV-229E spike peptides were used to stimulate cells.

The sample's treatment: approximately nine-day PBMC culture with coronavirus spike peptide pools or control peptides (ViraFEST assay). Sequence data for DNA of cultured CD4+ T cells were generated by the Oncomine TCR Beta short-read assay. MiXCR, applied by TCRdb to the PCR reads, yields one record per CDR3 protein. The sample holds around 16,000 distinct CDR3 sequences; 73% are singletons and the top ten take 4.6%. Turning to this clonotype: Its antigen is unknown.

V was pared by 6 bases and J by 7 bases, with 7 bases between. This CDR3 has 11 residues. Germline V CDR1 and CDR2: MNHEY, SMNVEV (reference sequence). The chain has TRBV27 and TRBJ2-1, with D hard to call. The receptor comes from a human donor who had recovered from COVID-19. Sequenced sample: CD4+ T cells from blood, cultured in vitro. CDR3 in amino acids: CASSERNEQFF. In DNA form, the CDR3 reads TGTGCCAGCAGCGAAAGGAATGAGCAGTTCTTC.